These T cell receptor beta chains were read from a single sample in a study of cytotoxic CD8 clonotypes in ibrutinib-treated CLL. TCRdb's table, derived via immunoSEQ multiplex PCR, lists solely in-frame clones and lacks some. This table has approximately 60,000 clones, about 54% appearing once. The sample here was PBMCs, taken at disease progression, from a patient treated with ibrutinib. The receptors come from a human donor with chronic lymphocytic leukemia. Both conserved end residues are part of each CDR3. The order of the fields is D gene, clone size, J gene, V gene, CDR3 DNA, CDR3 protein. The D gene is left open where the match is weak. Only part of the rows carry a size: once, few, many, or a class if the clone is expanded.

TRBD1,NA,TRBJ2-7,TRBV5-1,TGCGCCAGCAGCTTGCGACCACCGACAGGGAGCTCCTACGAGCAGTACTTC,CASSLRPPTGSSYEQYF
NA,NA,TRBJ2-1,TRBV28,TGTGCCAGCAGGGGGCAGGGGCGGGATGAGCAGTTCTTC,CASRGQGRDEQFF
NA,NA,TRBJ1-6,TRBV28,TGTGCCAGCAGCGTAAGCTCCTATAATTCACCCCTCCACTTT,CASSVSSYNSPLHF
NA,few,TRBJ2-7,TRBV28,TGTGCCAGCATGCCGGGACTCATAGTCTCCCTTCCTTACGAGCAGTACTTC,CASMPGLIVSLPYEQYF
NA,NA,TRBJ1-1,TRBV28,TGTGCCAGCATCCTAGGGCAGGCGAACACTGAAGCTTTCTTT,CASILGQANTEAFF
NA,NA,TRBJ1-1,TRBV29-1,TGCAGCGTTGAATTGGGGGGAGAAAACACTGAAGCTTTCTTT,CSVELGGENTEAFF
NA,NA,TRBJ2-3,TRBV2,TGTGCCAGCAGGGGCAAACGGACGGGCACAGATACGCAGTATTTT,CASRGKRTGTDTQYF
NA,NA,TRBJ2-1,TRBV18,TGTGCCAGCTCACCGTCGATAGGAAGATACAATGAGCAGTTCTTC,CASSPSIGRYNEQFF
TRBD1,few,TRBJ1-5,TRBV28,TGTGCCAGCAGAACACCGGGACAGGTAATTAGGAATCAGCCCCAGCATTTT,CASRTPGQVIRNQPQHF
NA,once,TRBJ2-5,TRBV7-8,TGTGCCAGCAGAAACCAAGAGACCCAGTACTTC,CASRNQETQYF
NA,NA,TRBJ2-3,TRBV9,TGTGCCAGCAGCGTAGAAGGGAGAGGGCAGTATTTT,CASSVEGRGQYF
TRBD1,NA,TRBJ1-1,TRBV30,TGTGCCTGGACCGGTAGGGACAGGGGTGACACTGAAGCTTTCTTT,CAWTGRDRGDTEAFF
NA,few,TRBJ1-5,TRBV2,TGTGCCAGCCGCCGGGACTCTCCAGGAGGCAATCAGCCCCAGCATTTT,CASRRDSPGGNQPQHF
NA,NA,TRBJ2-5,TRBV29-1,TGCAGCGTTGGAGGTCTAAACCAAGAGACCCAGTACTTC,CSVGGLNQETQYF
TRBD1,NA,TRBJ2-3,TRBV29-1,TGCAGCGTAGAATCAGGGGGCGCGGGAGATACGCAGTATTTT,CSVESGGAGDTQYF
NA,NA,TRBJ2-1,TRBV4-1,TGCGCCAGCAGCCAAGGATCGTGGTGGGAGCAGTTCTTC,CASSQGSWWEQFF
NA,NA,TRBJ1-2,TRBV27,TGTGCCAGCAGTTCTGACAGGTCTAACTATGGCTACACCTTC,CASSSDRSNYGYTF
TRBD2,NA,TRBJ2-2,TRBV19,TGTGCCAGTAGTTACCTAGCGGGAGGAACCGGGGAGCTGTTTTTT,CASSYLAGGTGELFF
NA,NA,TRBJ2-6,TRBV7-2,TGTGCCAGCAGGATACAGGGCGGTGGGGCCAACGTCCTGACTTTC,CASRIQGGGANVLTF